These 26 T cell receptor beta chains were all obtained from the same sample, sequenced in a study of response to subunit inactivated influenza vaccine. One entry per CDR3 protein results from TCRdb running MiXCR on the RT-PCR reads. The table has roughly 700,000 distinct CDR3 sequences, approximately 14% seen once. Specimen: PBMCs from blood, collected roughly 15 days before vaccination. These receptors were collected from a man aged 50-59 years who received an inactivated influenza vaccine.

This clonotype appeared many times. The genes are TRBV12-3 or TRBV12-4 and TRBJ2-2, with 7 bases identical to TRBD1. V was clipped by 5 bases and J by 0 bases; unmatched bases: 6. The CDR3 is 16 residues long. For the CDR3, the DNA is TGTGCCAGCAGTCCGAGACAGGGATCGAACACCGGGGAGCTGTTTTTT. Translated: CASSPRQGSNTGELFF.

This clonotype turned up a few times. The chain combines TRBV18 with TRBJ1-4; D remains ambiguous. V dropped 2 bases and J dropped 8 bases, with 12 bases sitting between them. In germline, CDR1 is KGHSH, CDR2 LQKENI. The CDR3 sequence is 14 residues long. In nucleotides, the CDR3 is TGTGCCAGCTCACCAGCAGGCCTTAGCGAAAAACTGTTTTTT. Its protein product is CASSPAGLSEKLFF.

V usage is TRBV9 and J usage is TRBJ1-2; 9 bases line up with TRBD1. Trimming removed 3 bases from V and 13 bases from J; junction bases left unmatched: 10. Germline CDR1 and CDR2: SGDLS and YYNGEE. This CDR3 has 13 residues. CDR3 protein: CASSGEGQGVFTF. DNA for the CDR3: TGTGCCAGCAGCGGAGAGGGACAGGGTGTTTTCACCTTC.

This clonotype came up a few times. The rearrangement uses TRBV20-1 and TRBJ2-7, with D perhaps being TRBD1 or TRBD2 (7 bases each). Germline V lookup: CDR1 DFQATT, CDR2 SNEGSKA (reference sequence). V lost 2 bases, J lost 3 bases, and 17 bases lay in between. The CDR3 is 15 residues long. The CDR3 is CSARRGGGIGYEQYF. The CDR3 DNA is TGCAGTGCTAGAAGGGGAGGGGGCATTGGCTACGAGCAGTACTTC.

The V call is TRBV27, the J call TRBJ1-1, with a tentative D call TRBD1 (5 bases). This CDR3 is built from 18 residues. Germline loops: CDR1 MNHEY, CDR2 SMNVEV (reference sequence). V was cut by 1 base and J by 3 bases, with 21 bases left in between. The CDR3 region is CASSLLSDGGFGYTEAFF. DNA for the CDR3: TGTGCCAGCAGTTTATTATCCGACGGGGGATTTGGGTACACTGAAGCTTTCTTT.

The CDR3 sequence is CASSWTGTSGGVEQYF. For the CDR3, the DNA is TGTGCCAGCAGCTGGACCGGGACTAGCGGGGGGGTCGAGCAGTACTTC. The V gene is TRBV5-6, the J gene TRBJ2-7, with 16 positions matching TRBD2. This CDR3 has 16 amino acids. Germline CDR1 is SGHDT and CDR2 is YYEEEE. V dropped 3 bases and J dropped 6; count of bases not matched to a gene: 6.

The genes are TRBV12-3 or TRBV12-4 and TRBJ2-2; 9 bases fit TRBD1. J gave up 4 bases and V 6 bases, and 6 bases lay outside the gene matches. There are 15 residues in the CDR3. Written as DNA, the CDR3 is TGTGCCAGCAGCGCCGGGACAGGGTTCACCGGGGAGCTGTTTTTT. Encoded protein: CASSAGTGFTGELFF.

This clonotype showed up just a few times. The chain couples TRBV5-1 to TRBJ2-3; D is possibly TRBD2 (5 bases). CDR1 is SGHRS and CDR2 is YFSETQ in the germline V gene. V was cut by 4 bases and J by 4 bases, with 13 bases left in between. The CDR3 is made up of 14 amino acids. For the CDR3, the DNA is TGCGCCAGCAGCCCCATCCGGGGTTCAGATACGCAGTATTTT. It codes for CASSPIRGSDTQYF.

The sample holds many counts of this clonotype. The V and J genes are TRBV20-1 and TRBJ1-6, with D hard to call. Trimming removed 1 base from V and 2 bases from J, with 12 bases in between. This CDR3 region has 16 residues. Germline V CDR1 and CDR2: DFQATT, SNEGSKA (reference sequence). CDR3: CSARGVRETYNSPLHF. For the CDR3, the DNA is TGCAGTGCTAGAGGGGTACGGGAGACCTATAATTCACCCCTCCACTTT.

A remark on this clonotype: One junction end disagrees with the germline gene, perhaps due to a read error. The chain links TRBV7-3 to TRBJ2-1; 9 bases are a match to TRBD2. The CDR3 length is 13 residues. CDR1 is SGHTA and CDR2 is FQGTGA in the germline V gene. This CDR3 reads CASSPHSGSVPYF. CDR3 DNA: TGTGCCAGCAGCCCCCATAGCGGGAGCGTCCCTTATTTC.

This clonotype showed up many times. This chain joins TRBV11-2 and TRBJ1-2; D is undetermined. The V gene's germline CDR1 is SGHAT and CDR2 FQNNGV. This CDR3 has 13 amino acids. V lost 4 bases to trimming and J lost 3 bases, with 9 bases between them. CDR3 sequence (DNA): TGTGCCAGCAGCTCAGCTCCAGACTATGGCTACACCTTC. It specifies CASSSAPDYGYTF.

This clonotype occurred many times. This chain connects TRBV12-3 or TRBV12-4 to TRBJ1-1; no clear D gene. The CDR3 extends over 13 amino acids. Between the trimmed V and J ends, which lost 4 bases and 1 base, there was a span of 7 bases. CDR3 region: CASSWAENTEAFF. The CDR3 bases are TGTGCCAGCAGTTGGGCGGAGAACACTGAAGCTTTCTTT.

This clonotype was seen ten or more times. The chain carries TRBV29-1 and TRBJ2-1; D is possibly TRBD2 (6 bases). Germline V lookup: CDR1 SQVTM, CDR2 ANQGSEA. The CDR3 spans 13 residues. V was cut by 2 bases and J by 10 bases, with 15 bases left in between. The CDR3 reads CSVERDRAGEQFF. CDR3 in DNA: TGCAGCGTTGAAAGGGATAGAGCGGGCGAGCAGTTCTTC.

This clonotype was observed a few times. J is TRBJ2-7 and V is TRBV12-3 or TRBV12-4, with 9 bases identical to TRBD2. J lost 5 bases, V lost 3 bases, and 8 bases had no gene match. The CDR3 has 15 amino acids. The DNA for the CDR3 is TGTGCCAGCAGTTTTACGGGACTAGCTACCGACGAGCAGTACTTC. Its translation: CASSFTGLATDEQYF.

This chain uses TRBV28 with TRBJ1-1; unclear D gene. The CDR3 spans 11 residues. V was clipped by 8 bases and J by 0 bases, with 4 bases between them. The germline gives CDR1 MDHEN, CDR2 SYDVKM. The CDR3 region has the DNA TGTGCCAGCGGGATGAACACTGAAGCTTTCTTT. Encoded protein: CASGMNTEAFF.

The chain uses TRBV20-1 and TRBJ2-2; D might be TRBD1 (6 bases). The V end lost 5 bases, the J end lost 5 bases, and 12 bases lay between the germline ends. The CDR3 spans 13 residues. CDR1 and CDR2 (germline): DFQATT, SNEGSKA (reference sequence). CDR3: CSAWDKGTGELFF. CDR3 DNA sequence: TGCAGTGCTTGGGACAAGGGGACCGGGGAGCTGTTTTTT.

The chain carries TRBV20-1 and TRBJ2-7; 8 nucleotides line up with TRBD2. CDR3 size: 15 residues. Unmatched junction bases numbered 9, after V lost 3 bases and J lost 2 bases. Germline V CDR1 and CDR2: DFQATT, SNEGSKA (reference sequence). The CDR3 loop reads CSARVKRGPAYEQYF. CDR3 DNA: TGCAGTGCTAGGGTGAAGCGGGGGCCTGCCTACGAGCAGTACTTC.

V gene TRBV28 combines with J gene TRBJ1-2; 8 bases fit TRBD1. CDR1 is MDHEN and CDR2 is SYDVKM in the germline V gene. The CDR3 sequence is 15 residues long. V gave up 1 base and J gave up 4 bases; unmatched junction bases: 5. CDR3 in DNA: TGTGCCAGCAGTTTATCGGGACAGGCGATCTATGGCTACACCTTC. Residues: CASSLSGQAIYGYTF.

The CDR3 DNA follows: TGTGCCAGCAGCTCGATCCGACAGTACGCGAACACCGGGGAGCTGTTTTTT. It translates to CASSSIRQYANTGELFF. The V and J genes are TRBV7-9 and TRBJ2-2, with a possible D match to TRBD1 (5 bases). Germline lookup yields CDR1 SEHNR and CDR2 FQNEAQ (reference sequence). The CDR3 totals 17 residues. V lost 4 bases and J 0 bases, leaving 15 bases between the germline ends.

The chain joins TRBV20-1 to TRBJ2-7, with TRBD2 matching over 11 bases. The CDR3 is 16 amino acids. Looked up from germline, CDR1 is DFQATT and CDR2 is SNEGSKA (reference sequence). Trimming removed 0 bases from V and 4 bases from J; junction bases left unmatched: 8. CDR3 region: CSARELAGAKHYEQYF. The CDR3 nucleotides are TGCAGTGCTAGAGAACTAGCGGGAGCGAAGCATTACGAGCAGTACTTC.

This clonotype was counted many times. This chain joins TRBV12-3 or TRBV12-4 and TRBJ1-1; D uncertain. There are 11 residues in the CDR3. Between the trimmed V and J ends, which lost 8 bases and 11 bases, there was a span of 15 bases. CDR3 DNA sequence: TGTGCCAGCGCATTCAATGGTAGGGCTTTCTTT. It specifies CASAFNGRAFF.

This clonotype was observed a handful of times. The chain is built from TRBV2 and TRBJ1-2, with D maybe TRBD1 (5 bases). The ends were cut back, 7 bases at V and 4 bases at J, with 13 bases in the middle. The CDR3 loop spans 13 amino acids. Germline assignment: CDR1 SNHLY and CDR2 FYNNEI. CDR3 protein: CASNPQELYGYTF. The CDR3 bases are TGTGCCAGCAACCCACAGGAGCTCTATGGCTACACCTTC.

V gene TRBV20-1 combines with J gene TRBJ2-3; D remains ambiguous. Germline CDR1 is DFQATT and CDR2 is SNEGSKA (reference sequence). There are 13 residues in the CDR3. Trimming removed 7 bases from V and 4 bases from J, with 15 bases in between. CDR3 region: CSVGLAAPDTQYF. CDR3 in DNA: TGCAGTGTGGGCCTGGCAGCACCAGATACGCAGTATTTT.

V gene TRBV6-1 combines with J gene TRBJ2-7, with D possibly called TRBD1 or TRBD2 (5 bases each). CDR3 size: 14 residues. Between the trimmed V and J ends, which lost 5 bases and 2 bases, there was a span of 13 bases. The germline V gene encodes CDR1 MNHNS and CDR2 SASEGT. The CDR3 is CASSPRDETYEQYF. CDR3 sequence (DNA): TGTGCCAGCAGTCCCCGGGACGAGACCTACGAGCAGTACTTC.

This chain uses TRBV20-1 with TRBJ2-3; the D is unclear. V was shortened by 4 bases and J by 7 bases, with 12 bases between the two germline ends. Per germline, CDR1 DFQATT and CDR2 SNEGSKA (reference sequence). This CDR3 contains 12 residues. CDR3 sequence (DNA): TGCAGTGCTACTATAAAATCGAATACGCAGTATTTT. It yields the protein CSATIKSNTQYF.

This clonotype was seen a handful of times. This chain uses TRBV5-1 with TRBJ1-3; weak D call: TRBD1 (5 bases). V was pared by 1 base and J by 0 bases, with 14 bases between. Germline V gene data show CDR1 as SGHRS and CDR2 as YFSETQ. The CDR3 is 17 amino acids. The CDR3 sequence: CASSLTGGTSSGNTIYF. The CDR3, as DNA: TGCGCCAGCAGCTTGACTGGGGGGACGAGCTCTGGAAACACCATATATTTT.